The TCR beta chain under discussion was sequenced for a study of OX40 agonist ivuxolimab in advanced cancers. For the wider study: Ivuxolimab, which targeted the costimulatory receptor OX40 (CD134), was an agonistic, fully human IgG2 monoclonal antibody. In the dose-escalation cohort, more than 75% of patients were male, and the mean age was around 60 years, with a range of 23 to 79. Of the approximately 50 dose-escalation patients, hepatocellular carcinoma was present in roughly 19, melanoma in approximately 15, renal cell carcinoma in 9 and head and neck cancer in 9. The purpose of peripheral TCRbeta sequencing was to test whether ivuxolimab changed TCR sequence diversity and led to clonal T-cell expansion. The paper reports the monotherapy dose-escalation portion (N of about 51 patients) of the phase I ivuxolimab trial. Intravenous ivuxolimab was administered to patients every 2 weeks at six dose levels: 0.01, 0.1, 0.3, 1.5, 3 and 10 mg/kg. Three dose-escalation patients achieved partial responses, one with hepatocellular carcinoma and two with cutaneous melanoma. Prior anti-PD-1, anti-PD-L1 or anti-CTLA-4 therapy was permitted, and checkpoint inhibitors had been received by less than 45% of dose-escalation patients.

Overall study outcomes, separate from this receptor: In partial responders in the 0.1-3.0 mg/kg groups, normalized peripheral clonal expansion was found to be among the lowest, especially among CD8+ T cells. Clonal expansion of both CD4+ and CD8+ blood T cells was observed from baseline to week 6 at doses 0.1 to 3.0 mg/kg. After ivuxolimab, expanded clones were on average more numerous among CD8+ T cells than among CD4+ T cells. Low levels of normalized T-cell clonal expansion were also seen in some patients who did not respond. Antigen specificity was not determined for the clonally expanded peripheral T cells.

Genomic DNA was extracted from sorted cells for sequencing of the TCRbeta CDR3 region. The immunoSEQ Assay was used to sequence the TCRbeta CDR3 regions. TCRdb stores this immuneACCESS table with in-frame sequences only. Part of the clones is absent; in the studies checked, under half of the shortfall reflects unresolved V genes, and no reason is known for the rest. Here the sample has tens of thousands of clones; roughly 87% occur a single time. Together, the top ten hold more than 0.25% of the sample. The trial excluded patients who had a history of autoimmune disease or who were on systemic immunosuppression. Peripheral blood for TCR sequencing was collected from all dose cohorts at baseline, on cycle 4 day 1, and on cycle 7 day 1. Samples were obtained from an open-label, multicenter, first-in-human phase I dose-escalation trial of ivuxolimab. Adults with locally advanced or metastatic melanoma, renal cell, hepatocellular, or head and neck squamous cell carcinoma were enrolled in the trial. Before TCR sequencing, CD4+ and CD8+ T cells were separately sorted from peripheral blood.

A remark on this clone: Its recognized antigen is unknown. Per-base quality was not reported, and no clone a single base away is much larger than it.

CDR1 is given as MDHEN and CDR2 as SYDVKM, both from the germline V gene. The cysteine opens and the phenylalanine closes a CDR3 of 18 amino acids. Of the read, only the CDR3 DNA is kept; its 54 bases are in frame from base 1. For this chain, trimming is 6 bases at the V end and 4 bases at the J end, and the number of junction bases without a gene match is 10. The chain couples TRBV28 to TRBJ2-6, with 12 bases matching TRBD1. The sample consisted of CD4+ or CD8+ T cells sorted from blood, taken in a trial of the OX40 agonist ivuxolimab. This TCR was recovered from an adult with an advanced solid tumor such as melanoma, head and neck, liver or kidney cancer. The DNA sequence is TGTGCCAGCAGATATACCGGGACAGGGGGCGGAGGGGCCAACGTCCTGACTTTC. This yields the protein CASRYTGTGGGGANVLTF.